This T cell receptor beta chain was captured by sequencing in a study of shared clonotypes between healthy human individuals. Overall study results and limits: The authors sampled blood alone, and tissue repertoires likely differ.

Produced via immunoSEQ multiplex PCR; TCRdb's table is partial and in-frame only. Of approximately 530,000 clones listed, roughly 95% are singletons. CDR1 is MGHRA, CDR2 YSYEKL, per germline. The CDR3 is 15 residues long. The V and J ends lost 4 bases and 2 bases, in that order; junction bases with no gene match: 5. With respect to this clone: Its antigen is not identified.

The sample consisted of naive CD4+ T cells sorted from blood. Stated subset: CD45RA+ positively selected. The TCR comes from a woman aged 25 to 45 in good health. The chain employs TRBV4-1 and TRBJ2-1; 7 bases agree with TRBD2. CDR3 sequence reads: CASSRASGTYNEQFF. CDR3 DNA sequence: TGCGCCAGCAGCCGGGCTAGCGGTACCTACAATGAGCAGTTCTTC.